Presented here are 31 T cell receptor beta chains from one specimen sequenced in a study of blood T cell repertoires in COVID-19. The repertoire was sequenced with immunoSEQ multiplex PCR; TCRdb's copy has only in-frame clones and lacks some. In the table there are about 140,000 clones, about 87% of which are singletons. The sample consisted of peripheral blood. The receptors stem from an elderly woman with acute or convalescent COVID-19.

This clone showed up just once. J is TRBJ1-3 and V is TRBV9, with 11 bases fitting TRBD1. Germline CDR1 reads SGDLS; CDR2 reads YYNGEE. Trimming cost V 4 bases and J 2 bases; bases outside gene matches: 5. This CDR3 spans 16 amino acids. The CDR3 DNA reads TGTGCCAGCAGCTACTGGGACAGGGGGGCTGGAAACACCATATATTTT. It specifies CASSYWDRGAGNTIYF.

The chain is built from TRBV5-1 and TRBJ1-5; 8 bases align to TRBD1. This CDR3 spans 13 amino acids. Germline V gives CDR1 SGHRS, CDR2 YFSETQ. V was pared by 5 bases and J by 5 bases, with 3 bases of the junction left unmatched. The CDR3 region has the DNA TGCGCCAGCAGTACGGACAGGGATCAGCCCCAGCATTTT. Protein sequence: CASSTDRDQPQHF.

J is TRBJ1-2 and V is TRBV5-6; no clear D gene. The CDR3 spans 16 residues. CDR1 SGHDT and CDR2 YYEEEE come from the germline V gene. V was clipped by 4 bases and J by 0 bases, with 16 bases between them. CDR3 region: CASSPFEGRANYGYTF. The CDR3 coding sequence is TGTGCCAGCAGCCCTTTCGAGGGCAGAGCTAACTATGGCTACACCTTC.

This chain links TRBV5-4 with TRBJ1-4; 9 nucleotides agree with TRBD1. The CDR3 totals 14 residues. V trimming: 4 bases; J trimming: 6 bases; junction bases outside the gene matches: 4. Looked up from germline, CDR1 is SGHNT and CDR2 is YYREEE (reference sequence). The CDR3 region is CASSRTGGDEKLFF. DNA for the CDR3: TGTGCCAGCAGCAGAACAGGGGGCGATGAAAAACTGTTTTTT.

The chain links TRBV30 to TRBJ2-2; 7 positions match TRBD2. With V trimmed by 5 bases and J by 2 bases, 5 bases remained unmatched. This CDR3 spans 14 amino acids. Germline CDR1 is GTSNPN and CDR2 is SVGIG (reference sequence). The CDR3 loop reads CAWVRGVNTGELFF. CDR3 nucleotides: TGTGCCTGGGTTCGGGGGGTCAACACCGGGGAGCTGTTTTTT.

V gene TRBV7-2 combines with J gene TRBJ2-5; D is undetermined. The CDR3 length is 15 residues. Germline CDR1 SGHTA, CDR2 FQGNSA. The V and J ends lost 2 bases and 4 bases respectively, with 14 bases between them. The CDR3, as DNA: TGTGCCAGCAGCTTATTCTCCCCAGAAAGAGAGACCCAGTACTTC. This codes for CASSLFSPERETQYF. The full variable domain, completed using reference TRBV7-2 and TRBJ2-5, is GAGVSQSPSNKVTEKGKDVELRCDPISGHTALYWYRQSLGQGLEFLIYFQGNSAPDKSGLPSDRFSAERTGGSVSTLTIQRTQQEDSAVYLCASSLFSPERETQYFGPGTRLLVL.

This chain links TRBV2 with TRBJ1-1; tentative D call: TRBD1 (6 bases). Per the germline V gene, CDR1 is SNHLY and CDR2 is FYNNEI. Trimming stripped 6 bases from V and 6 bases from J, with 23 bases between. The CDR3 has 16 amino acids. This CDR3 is CASSGGLSGVRPEAFF. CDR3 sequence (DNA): TGTGCCAGCAGCGGTGGATTGTCAGGGGTAAGACCTGAAGCTTTCTTT.

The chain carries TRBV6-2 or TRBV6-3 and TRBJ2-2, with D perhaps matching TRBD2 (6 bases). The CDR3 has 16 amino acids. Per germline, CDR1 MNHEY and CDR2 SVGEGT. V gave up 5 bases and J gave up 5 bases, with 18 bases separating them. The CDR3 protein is CASSILGVRGTGELFF. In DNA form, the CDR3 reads TGTGCCAGCAGTATTCTCGGGGTACGGGGGACCGGGGAGCTGTTTTTT.

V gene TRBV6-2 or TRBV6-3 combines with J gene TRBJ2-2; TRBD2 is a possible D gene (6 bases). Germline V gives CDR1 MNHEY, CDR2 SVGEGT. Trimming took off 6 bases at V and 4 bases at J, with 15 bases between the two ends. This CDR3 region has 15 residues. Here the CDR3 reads CASSSRGSGTGELFF. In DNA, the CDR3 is TGTGCCAGCAGCTCGCGGGGATCGGGCACCGGGGAGCTGTTTTTT.

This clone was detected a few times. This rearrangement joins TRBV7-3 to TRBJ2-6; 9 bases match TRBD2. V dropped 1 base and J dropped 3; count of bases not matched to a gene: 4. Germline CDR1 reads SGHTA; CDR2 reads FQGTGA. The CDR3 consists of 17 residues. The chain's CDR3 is CASSLMGLAYGANVLTF. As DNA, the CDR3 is TGTGCCAGCAGCTTAATGGGACTAGCCTATGGGGCCAACGTCCTGACTTTC. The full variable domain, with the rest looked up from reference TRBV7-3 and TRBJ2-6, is GAGVSQTPSNKVTEKGKYVELRCDPISGHTALYWYRQSLGQGPEFLIYFQGTGAADDSGLPNDRFFAVRPEGSVSTLKIQRTERGDSAVYLCASSLMGLAYGANVLTFGAGSRLTVL.

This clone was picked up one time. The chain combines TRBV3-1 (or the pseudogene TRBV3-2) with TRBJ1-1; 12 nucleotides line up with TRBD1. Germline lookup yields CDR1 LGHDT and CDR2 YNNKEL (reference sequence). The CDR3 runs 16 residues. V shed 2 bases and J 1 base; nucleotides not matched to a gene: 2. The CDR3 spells CASSQRDRGPNTEAFF. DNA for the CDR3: TGTGCCAGCAGCCAAAGGGACAGGGGGCCGAACACTGAAGCTTTCTTT.

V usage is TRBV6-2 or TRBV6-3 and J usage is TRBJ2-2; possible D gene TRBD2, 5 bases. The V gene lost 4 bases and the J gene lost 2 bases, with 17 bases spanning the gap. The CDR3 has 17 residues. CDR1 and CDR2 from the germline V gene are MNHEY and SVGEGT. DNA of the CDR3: TGTGCCAGCAGTTTCCCCTCAGAGAGGGCCAACACCGGGGAGCTGTTTTTT. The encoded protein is CASSFPSERANTGELFF.

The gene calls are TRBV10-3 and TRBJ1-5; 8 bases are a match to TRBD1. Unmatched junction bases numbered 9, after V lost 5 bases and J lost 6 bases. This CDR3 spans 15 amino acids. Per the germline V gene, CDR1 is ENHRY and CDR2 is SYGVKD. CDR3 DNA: TGTGCCATCAGTTCCCAGACAGGGGTTGGTCAGCCCCAGCATTTT. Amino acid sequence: CAISSQTGVGQPQHF.

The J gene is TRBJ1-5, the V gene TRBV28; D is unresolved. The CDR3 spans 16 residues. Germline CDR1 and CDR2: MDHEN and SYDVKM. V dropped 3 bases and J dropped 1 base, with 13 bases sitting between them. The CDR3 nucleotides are TGTGCCAGCAGTTTTCGGGTGGGTACGAGCAATCAGCCCCAGCATTTT. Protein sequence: CASSFRVGTSNQPQHF.

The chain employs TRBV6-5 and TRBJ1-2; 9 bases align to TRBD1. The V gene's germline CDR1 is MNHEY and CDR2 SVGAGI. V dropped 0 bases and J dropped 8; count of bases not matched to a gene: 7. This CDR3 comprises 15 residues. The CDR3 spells CASSYSNRGLRGYTF. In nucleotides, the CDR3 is TGTGCCAGCAGTTACTCGAACAGGGGGCTGAGGGGCTACACCTTC.

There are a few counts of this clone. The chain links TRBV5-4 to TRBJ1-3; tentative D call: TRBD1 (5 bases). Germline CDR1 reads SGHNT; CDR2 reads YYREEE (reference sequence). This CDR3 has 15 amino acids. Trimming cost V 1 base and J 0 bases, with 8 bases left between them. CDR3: CASSLRQGSGNTIYF. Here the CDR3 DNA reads TGTGCCAGCAGCTTGCGGCAGGGCTCTGGAAACACCATATATTTT.

CDR3 sequence (DNA): TGCGCCAGCAGCCGGGACAGGGGTTACGAGCAGTACTTC. Translating gives CASSRDRGYEQYF. The chain has TRBV4-1 and TRBJ2-7; TRBD1 agrees at 10 bases. This CDR3 is built from 13 residues. Losses at the gene ends were 4 bases for V and 4 bases for J; bases not matched to a gene: 1. Germline CDR1 reads MGHRA; CDR2 reads YSYEKL.

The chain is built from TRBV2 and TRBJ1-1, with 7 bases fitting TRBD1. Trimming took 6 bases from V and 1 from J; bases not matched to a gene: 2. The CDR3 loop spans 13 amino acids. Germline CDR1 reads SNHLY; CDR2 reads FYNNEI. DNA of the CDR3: TGTGCCAGCAGCACAGGGGCGAACACTGAAGCTTTCTTT. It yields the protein CASSTGANTEAFF.

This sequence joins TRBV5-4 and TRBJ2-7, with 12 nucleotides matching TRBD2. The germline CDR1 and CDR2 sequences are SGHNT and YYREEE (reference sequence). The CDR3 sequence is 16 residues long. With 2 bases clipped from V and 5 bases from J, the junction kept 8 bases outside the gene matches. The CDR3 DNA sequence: TGTGCCAGCAGCTTCCGACTAGCGGGGGCGGGCGACGAGCAGTACTTC. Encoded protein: CASSFRLAGAGDEQYF.

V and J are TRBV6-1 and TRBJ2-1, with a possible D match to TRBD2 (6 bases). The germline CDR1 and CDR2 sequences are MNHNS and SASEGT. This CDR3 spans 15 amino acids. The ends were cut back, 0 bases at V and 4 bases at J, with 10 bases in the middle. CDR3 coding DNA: TGTGCCAGCAGTGAAGCGGGGGGAATATACAATGAGCAGTTCTTC. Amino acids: CASSEAGGIYNEQFF.

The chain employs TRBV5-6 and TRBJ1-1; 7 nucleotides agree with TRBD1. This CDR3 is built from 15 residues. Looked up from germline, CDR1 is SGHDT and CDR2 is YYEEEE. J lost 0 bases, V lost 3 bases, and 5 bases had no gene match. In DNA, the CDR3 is TGTGCCAGCAGCTCAAGGACAGGCCTGAACACTGAAGCTTTCTTT. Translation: CASSSRTGLNTEAFF.

The CDR3 coding sequence is TGCGCCAGCAGCTTGGAAACCGGGGAGGATGGCTACACCTTC. It yields the protein CASSLETGEDGYTF. The rearrangement uses TRBV5-1 and TRBJ1-2; no reliable D call. Germline lookup yields CDR1 SGHRS and CDR2 YFSETQ. V lost 0 bases to trimming and J lost 6 bases, with 12 bases between them. CDR3 length equals 14 residues.

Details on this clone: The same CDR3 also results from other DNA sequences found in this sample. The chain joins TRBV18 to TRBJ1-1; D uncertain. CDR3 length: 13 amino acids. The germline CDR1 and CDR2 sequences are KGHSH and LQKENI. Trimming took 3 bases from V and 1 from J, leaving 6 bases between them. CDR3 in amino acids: CASSPPGNTEAFF. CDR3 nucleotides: TGTGCCAGCTCACCCCCGGGGAACACTGAAGCTTTCTTT.

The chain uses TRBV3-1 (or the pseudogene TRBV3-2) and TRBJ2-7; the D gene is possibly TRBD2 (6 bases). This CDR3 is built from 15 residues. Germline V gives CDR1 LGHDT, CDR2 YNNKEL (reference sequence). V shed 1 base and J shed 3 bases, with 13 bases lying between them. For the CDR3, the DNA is TGTGCCAGCAGCCAAGTACTAGCTAAGAGCTACGAGCAGTACTTC. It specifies CASSQVLAKSYEQYF.

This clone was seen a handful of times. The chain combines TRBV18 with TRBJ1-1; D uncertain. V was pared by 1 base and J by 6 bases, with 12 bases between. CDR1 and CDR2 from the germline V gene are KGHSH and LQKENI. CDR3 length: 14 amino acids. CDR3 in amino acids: CASSPLGRAPEAFF. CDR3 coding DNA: TGTGCCAGCTCACCACTTGGGAGGGCCCCTGAAGCTTTCTTT.

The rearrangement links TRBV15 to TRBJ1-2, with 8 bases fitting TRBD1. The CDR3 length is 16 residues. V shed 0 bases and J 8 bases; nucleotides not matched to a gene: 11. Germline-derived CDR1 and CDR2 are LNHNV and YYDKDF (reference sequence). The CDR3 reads CATSRDLAQGAEGYTF. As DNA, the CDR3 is TGTGCCACCAGCAGAGACCTTGCGCAGGGGGCGGAAGGCTACACCTTC.

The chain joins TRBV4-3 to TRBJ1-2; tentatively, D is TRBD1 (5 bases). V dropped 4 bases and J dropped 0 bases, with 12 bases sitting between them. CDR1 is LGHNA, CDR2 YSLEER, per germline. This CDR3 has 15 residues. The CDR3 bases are TGCGCCAGCAGCCCGGCGTCCAGGGCTAACTATGGCTACACCTTC. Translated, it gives CASSPASRANYGYTF.

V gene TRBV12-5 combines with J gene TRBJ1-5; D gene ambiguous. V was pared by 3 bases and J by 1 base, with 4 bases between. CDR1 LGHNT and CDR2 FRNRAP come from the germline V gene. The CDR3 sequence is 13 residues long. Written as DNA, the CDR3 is TGTGCTAGTGGTTTTGGCAGCAATCAGCCCCAGCATTTT. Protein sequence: CASGFGSNQPQHF.

CDR3 bases: TGTGCCAGCAGACAGGGGACGAACACCGGGGAGCTGTTTTTT. Translation: CASRQGTNTGELFF. The V call is TRBV6-6, the J call TRBJ2-2, with 7 bases lining up with TRBD1. Losses at the gene ends were 6 bases for V and 0 bases for J; bases not matched to a gene: 1. Germline assignment: CDR1 MNHNY and CDR2 SVGAGI (reference sequence). This CDR3 is 14 amino acids long.

The CDR3: CASSSAWTGRGNTEAFF. The CDR3 nucleotides read TGTGCCAGCAGTTCAGCTTGGACAGGTAGAGGGAACACTGAAGCTTTCTTT. The chain carries TRBV6-2 or TRBV6-3 and TRBJ1-1, with 7 nucleotides matching TRBD1. This CDR3 is built from 17 residues. Germline CDR1 reads MNHEY; CDR2 reads SVGEGT. With 4 bases clipped from V and 1 base from J, the junction kept 12 bases outside the gene matches.

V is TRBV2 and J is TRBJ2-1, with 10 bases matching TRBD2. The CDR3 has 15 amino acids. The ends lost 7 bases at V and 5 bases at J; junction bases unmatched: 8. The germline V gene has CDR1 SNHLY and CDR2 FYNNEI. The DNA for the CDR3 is TGTGCCAGCAACTTACGACTAGCGGGCGACAATGAGCAGTTCTTC. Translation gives CASNLRLAGDNEQFF.